A selection of T cell receptor beta chains follows, all from one sample in a study of regulatory T cells in long-lasting Graves disease. One entry per CDR3 protein, called by TCRdb with MiXCR from the multiplex PCR reads. The table shows approximately 350,000 distinct CDR3 sequences, with around 15% occurring only once. These records were also assigned to another study, of T cells in Graves' hyperthyroidism and ophthalmopathy.

This specimen was peripheral blood mononuclear cells (PBMCs), taken at new diagnosis, from a patient treated with antithyroid drugs. The source is a young woman with Graves disease. The CDR3 runs from the conserved cysteine through the conserved F or W. The order of the fields is D gene, clone size, V gene, CDR3 length, J gene, CDR3 protein, CDR3 DNA. A D gene is named only where the DNA matches it firmly. For some rows the clone size is stated as once, few or many, or as a class when expanded; others skip it.

>TRBD1|many|TRBV5-1|14|TRBJ1-1
CASSSTGGVTEAFF
TGCGCCAGCAGCTCAACAGGGGGGGTTACTGAAGCTTTCTTT
>TRBD2|.|TRBV7-3|15|TRBJ2-5
CASSVSGRARETQYF
TGTGCCAGCAGCGTCAGCGGGAGGGCCCGGGAGACCCAGTACTTC
>TRBD2|few|TRBV5-1|17|TRBJ2-3
CASSSQGTSGGLDTQYF
TGCGCCAGCAGCAGCCAAGGGACTAGCGGTGGGTTAGATACGCAGTATTTT
>TRBD2|.|TRBV7-9|17|TRBJ2-1
CASILLSGDLPYNEQFF
TGTGCCAGCATCTTGTTAAGCGGGGATCTCCCCTACAATGAGCAGTTCTTC
>TRBD2|many|TRBV28|15|TRBJ2-1
CASSRSGSRNNEQFF
TGTGCCAGCAGCAGGAGCGGGAGTAGGAACAATGAGCAGTTCTTC
>TRBD2|.|TRBV4-1|17|TRBJ2-5
CASSQHSQRGLQETQYF
TGCGCCAGCAGCCAACATTCTCAGCGGGGCCTCCAAGAGACTCAGTACTTC
>TRBD1|.|TRBV28|17|TRBJ2-6
CASSLGQVFSGANVLTF
TGTGCCAGCAGTTTGGGACAGGTTTTCTCTGGGGCCAACGTCCTGACTTTC
>TRBD1|many|TRBV28|16|TRBJ2-5
CASSLFGTGYQETQYF
TGTGCCAGCAGTTTATTCGGGACAGGCTATCAAGAGACCCAGTACTTC
>TRBD1|many|TRBV12-3/TRBV12-4|14|TRBJ1-2
CASSPGQGIYGYTF
TGTGCCAGCAGTCCGGGACAGGGGATCTATGGCTACACCTTC
>TRBD2|many|TRBV7-9|15|TRBJ2-1
CASRAAGVPYNEQFF
TGTGCCAGCAGGGCTGCGGGGGTACCCTACAATGAGCAGTTCTTC
>TRBD2|.|TRBV29-1|18|TRBJ2-1
CSVGGLAGLDSSYNEQFF
TGCAGCGTTGGGGGACTAGCGGGACTGGACTCTTCCTACAATGAGCAGTTCTTC
>TRBD1|many|TRBV20-1|14|TRBJ2-2
CSARRGQGGGELFF
TGCAGTGCTAGAAGGGGACAGGGAGGCGGGGAGCTGTTTTTT
>.|.|TRBV19|11|TRBJ2-5
CASRLDSTQYF
TGTGCCAGTAGGCTAGACTCGACCCAGTACTTC
>.|many|TRBV6-5|14|TRBJ2-5
CASSYSVKAETQYF
TGTGCCAGCAGTTACTCGGTGAAAGCAGAGACCCAGTACTTC
>TRBD1|many|TRBV10-3|16|TRBJ1-4
CAISDGPTGNNEKLFF
TGTGCCATCAGTGATGGACCGACAGGGAATAATGAAAAACTGTTTTTT
>.|.|TRBV4-2|14|TRBJ1-3
CASSQNPGRMTIYF
TGTGCCAGCAGCCAAAATCCGGGACGGATGACCATATATTTT
>TRBD2|many|TRBV4-1|15|TRBJ2-7
CASSQSGVGYYEQYF
TGCGCCAGCAGCCAGAGCGGGGTGGGGTACTACGAGCAGTACTTC
>.|.|TRBV20-1|11|TRBJ1-1
CSARRVGEAFF
TGCAGTGCTAGGCGGGTGGGCGAAGCTTTCTTT
>TRBD1|few|TRBV28|15|TRBJ1-6
CASSPRTGLNSPLHF
TGTGCCAGCAGTCCCCGGACAGGACTTAATTCACCCCTCCACTTT
>TRBD2|few|TRBV9|14|TRBJ2-5
CASSVEAGEETQYF
TGTGCCAGCAGCGTAGAGGCGGGAGAAGAGACCCAGTACTTC
>.|.|TRBV7-9|16|TRBJ1-5
CASSLNSGGGSQPQHF
TGTGCCAGCAGCTTAAATTCCGGCGGGGGGTCTCAGCCCCAGCATTTT
>.|many|TRBV2|14|TRBJ1-1
CASSELGQNTEAFF
TGTGCCAGCAGTGAATTGGGACAGAACACTGAAGCTTTCTTT
>TRBD2|many|TRBV12-3/TRBV12-4|14|TRBJ2-1
CASSSLAGINEQFF
TGTGCCAGCAGTTCCCTAGCGGGGATCAATGAGCAGTTCTTC
>.|.|TRBV12-3/TRBV12-4|10|TRBJ2-1
CASSHDEQFF
TGTGCCAGCAGTCATGACGAGCAGTTCTTC
>.|many|TRBV28|11|TRBJ2-5
CASSFEQTQYF
TGTGCCAGCAGTTTCGAGCAGACCCAGTACTTC
>.|many|TRBV30|16|TRBJ1-2
CAWSVQRGTLNYGYTF
TGTGCCTGGAGTGTACAACGGGGAACCTTAAACTATGGCTACACCTTC
>.|few|TRBV27|12|TRBJ1-1
CASSLMVTEAFF
TGTGCCAGCTCACTGATGGTCACTGAAGCTTTCTTT
>TRBD1|many|TRBV5-1|16|TRBJ1-1
CASGDRQGALITEAFF
TGCGCCAGCGGAGATCGACAGGGGGCGTTGATCACTGAAGCTTTCTTT
>TRBD1|many|TRBV6-5|14|TRBJ1-1
CASSYRGRGSEAFF
TGTGCCAGCAGTTACAGGGGGCGAGGATCTGAAGCTTTCTTT
>.|.|TRBV6-6|16|TRBJ2-7
CASSYSWFGRGDEQYF
TGTGCCAGCAGTTACTCGTGGTTCGGCAGGGGAGACGAGCAGTACTTC
>TRBD1|many|TRBV3-1|14|TRBJ1-6
CASSQGTGYSPLHF
TGTGCCAGCAGCCAAGGGACAGGCTATTCACCCCTCCACTTT
>.|.|TRBV2|13|TRBJ1-1
CASTQDSYTEAFF
TGTGCCAGCACCCAAGACAGCTACACTGAAGCTTTCTTT
>TRBD2|.|TRBV7-7|17|TRBJ2-1
CASSLAPPGLAGNEQFF
TGTGCTAGCAGCTTAGCCCCACCGGGACTAGCGGGAAATGAGCAGTTCTTC
>.|many|TRBV11-2|12|TRBJ2-3
CASSSLVDTQYF
TGTGCCAGCAGCTCTCTCGTAGATACGCAGTATTTT
>.|many|TRBV7-6|14|TRBJ2-1
CASSSYRGKDEQFF
TGTGCCAGCAGCTCATACCGGGGAAAAGATGAGCAGTTCTTC
>TRBD2|.|TRBV6-2/TRBV6-3|16|TRBJ2-1
CASSPYSAGGFDEQFF
TGTGCCAGCAGTCCATATTCAGCGGGGGGATTTGATGAGCAGTTCTTC
>TRBD1|many|TRBV11-2|19|TRBJ2-7
CASSFNYYRFTGQAREQYF
TGTGCCAGCAGCTTTAATTACTACAGGTTCACTGGACAGGCAAGGGAGCAGTACTTC
>.|many|TRBV20-1|13|TRBJ1-1
CSARDWGGTEAFF
TGCAGTGCTAGAGATTGGGGGGGGACTGAAGCTTTCTTT
>TRBD2|few|TRBV7-9|15|TRBJ2-3
CASSPSGRGTDTQYF
TGTGCCAGCAGCCCTAGCGGGAGGGGCACAGATACGCAGTATTTT
>TRBD1|many|TRBV10-3|13|TRBJ2-7
CAITPDRVGEQYF
TGTGCCATCACCCCGGACAGGGTTGGCGAGCAGTACTTC
>.|.|TRBV7-2|14|TRBJ2-5
CASSLRTVQETQYF
TGTGCCAGCAGCCTACGGACAGTTCAAGAGACCCAGTACTTC
>.|.|TRBV20-1|12|TRBJ1-1
CSAPRVPRGAFF
TGCAGTGCTCCCCGGGTTCCGAGAGGAGCTTTCTTT
>.|.|TRBV15|16|TRBJ1-4
CATSRGTGITNEKLFF
TGTGCCACCAGCAGAGGCACCGGGATCACTAATGAAAAACTGTTTTTT
>.|.|TRBV7-9|15|TRBJ2-5
CASSLNPSVQETQYF
TGTGCCAGCAGCTTAAACCCCAGCGTCCAAGAGACCCAGTACTTC
>.|many|TRBV29-1|11|TRBJ1-1
CSPGVTDEAFF
TGCAGCCCGGGGGTGACAGATGAAGCTTTCTTT
>TRBD1|many|TRBV12-3/TRBV12-4|12|TRBJ2-1
CASTLRGYEQFF
TGTGCCAGCACCCTCAGGGGGTATGAGCAGTTCTTC
>.|.|TRBV11-2|16|TRBJ1-5
CASSLGGGSPVQPQHF
TGTGCCAGCAGCTTAGGGGGGGGCTCTCCAGTTCAGCCCCAGCATTTT
>.|many|TRBV28|14|TRBJ2-6
CASSSPTGANVLTF
TGTGCCAGCAGTTCCCCAACTGGGGCCAACGTCCTGACTTTC
>.|many|TRBV3-1|16|TRBJ2-3
CASSQNRGGDTDTQYF
TGTGCCAGCAGCCAAAATCGCGGGGGCGACACAGATACGCAGTATTTT
>.|many|TRBV20-1|13|TRBJ1-1
CSARRTVNTEAFF
TGCAGTGCTAGACGGACAGTGAACACTGAAGCTTTCTTT
>TRBD2|many|TRBV29-1|14|TRBJ2-1
CSVELLAGVSEQFF
TGCAGCGTTGAATTACTAGCGGGAGTGAGTGAGCAGTTCTTC
>.|.|TRBV6-2/TRBV6-3|19|TRBJ1-2
CASSYSRFGTGPNNYGYTF
TGTGCCAGCAGTTACTCTAGGTTCGGAACAGGACCTAATAACTATGGCTACACCTTC